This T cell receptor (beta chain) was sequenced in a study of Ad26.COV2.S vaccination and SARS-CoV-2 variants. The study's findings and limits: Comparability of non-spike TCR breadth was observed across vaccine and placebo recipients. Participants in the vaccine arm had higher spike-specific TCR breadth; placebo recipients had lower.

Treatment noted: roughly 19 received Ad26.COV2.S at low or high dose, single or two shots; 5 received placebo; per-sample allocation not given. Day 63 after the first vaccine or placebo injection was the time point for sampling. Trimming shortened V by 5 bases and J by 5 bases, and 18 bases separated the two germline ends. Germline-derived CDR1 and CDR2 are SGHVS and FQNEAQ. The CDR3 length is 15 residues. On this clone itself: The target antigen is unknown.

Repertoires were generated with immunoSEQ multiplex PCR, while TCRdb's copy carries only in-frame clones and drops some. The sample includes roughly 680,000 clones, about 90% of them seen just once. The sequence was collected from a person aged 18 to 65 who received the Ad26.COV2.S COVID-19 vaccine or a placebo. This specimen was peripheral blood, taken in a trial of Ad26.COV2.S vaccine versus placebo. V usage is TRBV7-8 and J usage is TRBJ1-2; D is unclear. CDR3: CASSLVRGVEYGYTF. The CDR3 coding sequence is TGTGCCAGCAGCCTCGTCCGGGGAGTCGAGTATGGCTACACCTTC.